Shown below are 8 T cell receptor beta chains from a single sample sequenced in a study of blood T cell repertoires in COVID-19. Clones were read by immunoSEQ multiplex PCR, and TCRdb kept only the in-frame ones, dropping some. Of about 18,000 clones detected, around 88% appear once; the ten largest clones hold 5%. Sequencing was carried out using PBMCs or T cells enriched from blood (not recorded which). Every receptor here comes from a woman aged 25 to 39 who had recovered from COVID-19.

The chain has TRBV7-2 and TRBJ1-5; D may be TRBD1 (5 bases). The V end was cut by 2 bases, the J end by 1 base, with 12 bases between. The CDR3 loop spans 16 amino acids. Looked up from germline, CDR1 is SGHTA and CDR2 is FQGNSA. The DNA of the CDR3 is TGTGCCAGCAGCTTAAATACCCAGGGCAGCAATCAGCCCCAGCATTTT. It specifies CASSLNTQGSNQPQHF.

The chain joins TRBV12-3 or TRBV12-4 to TRBJ2-7; 7 bases are a match to TRBD1. V lost 6 bases and J lost 4; bases outside the gene matches: 3. The CDR3 consists of 12 residues. The CDR3 spells CASSGQEYEQYF. The DNA for the CDR3 is TGTGCCAGCAGCGGACAGGAGTACGAGCAGTACTTC.

The V and J genes are TRBV5-6 and TRBJ2-3; D is undetermined. The CDR3 is 15 residues long. The germline V and J ends were trimmed by 0 bases and 6 bases, with 14 bases remaining between them. Germline CDR1 reads SGHDT; CDR2 reads YYEEEE. The CDR3 loop is CASSLASPVGDTQYF. The CDR3 DNA follows: TGTGCCAGCAGCTTGGCCTCGCCCGTCGGGGATACGCAGTATTTT.

The genes are TRBV29-1 and TRBJ2-1, with D hard to call. Trimming left V 0 bases short and J 4 bases short, with 10 bases between. This CDR3 comprises 14 residues. CDR1 and CDR2 (germline): SQVTM, ANQGSEA. The CDR3 loop is CSVEESLEYNEQFF. The CDR3 DNA sequence: TGCAGCGTTGAAGAGAGCCTAGAATACAATGAGCAGTTCTTC.

The gene calls are TRBV7-9 and TRBJ2-3; D is possibly TRBD2 (5 bases). The CDR3 loop spans 15 amino acids. Germline CDR1 SEHNR, CDR2 FQNEAQ (reference sequence). The ends were cut back, 0 bases at V and 2 bases at J, with 9 bases in the middle. The CDR3 nucleotides are TGTGCCAGCAGCTTAGCTGAGGGCCCCACAGATACGCAGTATTTT. It specifies CASSLAEGPTDTQYF.

The gene calls are TRBV28 and TRBJ2-1, with 8 bases identical to TRBD1. CDR1 is MDHEN and CDR2 is SYDVKM in the germline V gene. V was pared by 5 bases and J by 3 bases, with 6 bases of the junction left unmatched. The CDR3 is 15 amino acids. The CDR3 DNA is TGTGCCAGCAGTCTAGGACAGGGAGGCTACAATGAGCAGTTCTTC. Amino acid sequence: CASSLGQGGYNEQFF.

The chain recombines TRBV19 with TRBJ2-7; D may be TRBD1 (5 bases). Germline CDR1 and CDR2: LNHDA and SQIVND (reference sequence). Trimming shortened V by 7 bases and J by 3 bases, and 13 bases separated the two germline ends. CDR3 length equals 13 residues. CDR3 residues: CASNRGSDYEQYF. The CDR3 DNA reads TGTGCCAGTAATAGGGGATCGGACTACGAGCAGTACTTC.

The rearrangement uses TRBV3-1 (or the pseudogene TRBV3-2) and TRBJ2-2, with 14 bases identical to TRBD2. Germline assignment: CDR1 LGHDT and CDR2 YNNKEL (reference sequence). This CDR3 comprises 18 residues. Unmatched junction bases numbered 8, after V lost 4 bases and J lost 4 bases. The CDR3 region is CASSPWTSGGFGTGELFF. The CDR3 nucleotides are TGTGCCAGCAGCCCCTGGACTAGCGGGGGGTTTGGCACCGGGGAGCTGTTTTTT.